The clone carrying this T cell receptor beta chain appeared a few times. The target antigen is unknown. This sample stems from a study of beta chain features in type 1 diabetes. Study as a whole: All samples yielded roughly 100 million examined sorted cells.

Study-level findings and limits: The study found fewer insertions and more deletions at VDJ junctions in type 1 diabetes patients. HLA effects on TCRB rearrangement stayed unresolved here. There was a moderate but significant shortening of TCRB CDR3s in all four CD4+ subsets of Type 1 diabetes patients.

The whole isolated RNA underwent reverse transcription, so sequencing captured expressed TCRB transcripts. The repertoire was sequenced with immunoSEQ multiplex PCR; TCRdb's copy has only in-frame clones and lacks some. The sample yields 300,000 or so clones, 7% to 10% seen once. Germline values: CDR1 SGDLS, CDR2 YYNGEE. The CDR3 runs 16 residues. V shed 4 bases and J shed 2 bases, with 17 bases lying between them. Material: central memory CD4+ T cells from blood. This chain links TRBV9 with TRBJ2-3, with a possible D match to TRBD2 (7 bases). The receptor comes from a man between 25 and 39 years old with type 1 diabetes. Here the CDR3 reads CASSPLGGGPTDTQYF. CDR3 nucleotide sequence: TGTGCCAGCAGCCCGTTAGGGGGGGGGCCCACAGATACGCAGTATTTT.